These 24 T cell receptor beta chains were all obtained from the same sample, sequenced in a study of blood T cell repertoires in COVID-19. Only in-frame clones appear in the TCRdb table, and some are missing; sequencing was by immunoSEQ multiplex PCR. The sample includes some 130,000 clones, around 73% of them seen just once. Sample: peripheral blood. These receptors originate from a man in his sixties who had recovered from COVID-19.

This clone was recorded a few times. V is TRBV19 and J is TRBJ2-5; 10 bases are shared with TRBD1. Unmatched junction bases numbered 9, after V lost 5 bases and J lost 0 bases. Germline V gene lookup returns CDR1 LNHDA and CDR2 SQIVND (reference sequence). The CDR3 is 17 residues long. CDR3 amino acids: CASSPGTGDFNQETQYF. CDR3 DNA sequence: TGTGCCAGTAGTCCCGGGACAGGGGATTTCAACCAAGAGACCCAGTACTTC.

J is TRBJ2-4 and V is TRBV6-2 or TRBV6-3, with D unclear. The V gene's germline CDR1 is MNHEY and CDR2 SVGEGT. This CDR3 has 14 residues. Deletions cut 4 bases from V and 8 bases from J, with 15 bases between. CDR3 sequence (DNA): TGTGCCAGCAGTTCCCACGAAGCCGGTGACATTCAGTACTTC. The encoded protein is CASSSHEAGDIQYF.

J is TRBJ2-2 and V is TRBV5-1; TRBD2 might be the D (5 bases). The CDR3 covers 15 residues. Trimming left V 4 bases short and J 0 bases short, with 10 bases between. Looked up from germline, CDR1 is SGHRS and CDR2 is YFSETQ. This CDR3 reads CASSVSGTNTGELFF. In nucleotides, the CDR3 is TGCGCCAGCAGCGTAAGCGGTACGAACACCGGGGAGCTGTTTTTT.

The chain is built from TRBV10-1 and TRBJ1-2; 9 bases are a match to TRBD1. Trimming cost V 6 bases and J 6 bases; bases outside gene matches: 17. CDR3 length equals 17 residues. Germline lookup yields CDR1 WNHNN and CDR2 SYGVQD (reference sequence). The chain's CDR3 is CASSVRDRESSLDGYTF. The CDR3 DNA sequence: TGCGCCAGCAGCGTCCGGGACAGGGAATCTAGTTTGGATGGCTACACCTTC.

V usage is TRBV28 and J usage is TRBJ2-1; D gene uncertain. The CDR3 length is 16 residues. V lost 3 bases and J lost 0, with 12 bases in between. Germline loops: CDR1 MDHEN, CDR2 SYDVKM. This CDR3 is CASSFDFLGSYNEQFF. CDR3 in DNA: TGTGCCAGCAGTTTCGACTTCTTGGGCTCCTACAATGAGCAGTTCTTC.

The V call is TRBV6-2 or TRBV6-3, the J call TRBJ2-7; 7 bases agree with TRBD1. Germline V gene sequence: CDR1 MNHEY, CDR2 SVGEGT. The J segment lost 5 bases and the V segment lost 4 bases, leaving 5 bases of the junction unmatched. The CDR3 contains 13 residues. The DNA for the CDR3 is TGTGCCAGCAGTTCAACAGGGGTCCACGAGCAGTACTTC. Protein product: CASSSTGVHEQYF.

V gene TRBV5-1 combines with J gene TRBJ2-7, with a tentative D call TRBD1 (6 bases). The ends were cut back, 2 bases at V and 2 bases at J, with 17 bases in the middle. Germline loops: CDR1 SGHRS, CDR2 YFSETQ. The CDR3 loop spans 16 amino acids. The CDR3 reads CASSFAGAPTAYEQYF. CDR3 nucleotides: TGCGCCAGCAGCTTCGCAGGGGCCCCTACAGCCTACGAGCAGTACTTC.

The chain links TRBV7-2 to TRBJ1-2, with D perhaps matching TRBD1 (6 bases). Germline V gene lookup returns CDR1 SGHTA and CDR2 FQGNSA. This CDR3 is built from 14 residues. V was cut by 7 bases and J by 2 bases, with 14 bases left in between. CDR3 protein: CASNQLDRNYGYTF. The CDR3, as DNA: TGTGCCAGCAACCAATTAGACAGGAACTATGGCTACACCTTC.

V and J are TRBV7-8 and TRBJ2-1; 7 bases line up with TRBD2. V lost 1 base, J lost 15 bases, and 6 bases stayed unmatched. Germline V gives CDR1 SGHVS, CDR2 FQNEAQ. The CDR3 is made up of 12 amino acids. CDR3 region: CASSLEAGAVFF. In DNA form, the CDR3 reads TGTGCCAGCAGCTTAGAGGCGGGAGCGGTGTTCTTC.

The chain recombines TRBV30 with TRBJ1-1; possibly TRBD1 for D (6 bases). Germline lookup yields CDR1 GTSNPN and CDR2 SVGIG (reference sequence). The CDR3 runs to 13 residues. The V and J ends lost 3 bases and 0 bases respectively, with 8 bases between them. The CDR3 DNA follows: TGTGCCTGGAGAGGGGGACTGAACACTGAAGCTTTCTTT. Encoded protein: CAWRGGLNTEAFF.

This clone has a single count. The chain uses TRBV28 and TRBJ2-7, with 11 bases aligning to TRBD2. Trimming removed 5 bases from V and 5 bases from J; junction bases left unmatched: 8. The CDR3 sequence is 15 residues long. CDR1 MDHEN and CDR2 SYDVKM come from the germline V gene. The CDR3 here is CASSQYTSGSDEQYF. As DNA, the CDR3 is TGTGCCAGCAGTCAGTATACTAGCGGGAGCGACGAGCAGTACTTC. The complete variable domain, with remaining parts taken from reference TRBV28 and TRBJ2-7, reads DVKVTQSSRYLVKRTGEKVFLECVQDMDHENMFWYRQDPGLGLRLIYFSYDVKMKEKGDIPEGYSVSREKKERFSLILESASTNQTSMYLCASSQYTSGSDEQYFGPGTRLTVT.

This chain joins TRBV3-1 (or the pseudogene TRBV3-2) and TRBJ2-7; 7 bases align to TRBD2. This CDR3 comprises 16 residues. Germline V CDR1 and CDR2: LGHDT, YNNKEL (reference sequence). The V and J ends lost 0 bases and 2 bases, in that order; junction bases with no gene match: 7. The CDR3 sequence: CASSQDLSGATYEQYF. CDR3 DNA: TGTGCCAGCAGCCAAGATCTAAGCGGGGCGACCTACGAGCAGTACTTC.

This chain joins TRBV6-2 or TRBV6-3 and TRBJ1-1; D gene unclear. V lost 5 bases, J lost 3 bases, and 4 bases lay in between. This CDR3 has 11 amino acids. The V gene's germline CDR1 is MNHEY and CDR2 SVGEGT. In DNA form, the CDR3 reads TGTGCCAGCAGTCGGGACACTGAAGCTTTCTTT. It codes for CASSRDTEAFF.

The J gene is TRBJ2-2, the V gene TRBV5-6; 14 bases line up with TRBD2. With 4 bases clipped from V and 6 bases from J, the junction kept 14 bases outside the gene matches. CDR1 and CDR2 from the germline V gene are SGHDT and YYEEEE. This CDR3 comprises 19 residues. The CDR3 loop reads CASSRPGLAGVLRPGELFF. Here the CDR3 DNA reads TGTGCCAGCAGCCGGCCGGGACTAGCGGGGGTACTTAGGCCCGGGGAGCTGTTTTTT.

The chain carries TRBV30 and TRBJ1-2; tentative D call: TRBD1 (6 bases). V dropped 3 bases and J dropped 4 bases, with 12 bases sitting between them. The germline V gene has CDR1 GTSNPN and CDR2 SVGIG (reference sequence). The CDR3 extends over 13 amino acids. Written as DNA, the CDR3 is TGTGCCTGGAGCCGCACAGGGTCCTATGGCTACACCTTC. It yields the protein CAWSRTGSYGYTF.

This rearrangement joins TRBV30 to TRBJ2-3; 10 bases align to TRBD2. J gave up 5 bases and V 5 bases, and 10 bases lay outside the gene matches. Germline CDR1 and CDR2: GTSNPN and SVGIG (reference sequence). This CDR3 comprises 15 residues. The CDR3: CAWGISSGGIDTQYF. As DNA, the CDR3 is TGTGCCTGGGGGATCTCTAGCGGGGGTATAGATACGCAGTATTTT. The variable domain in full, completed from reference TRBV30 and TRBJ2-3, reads SQTIHQWPATLVQPVGSPLSLECTVEGTSNPNLYWYRQAAGRGLQLLFYSVGIGQISSEVPQNLSASRPQDRQFILSSKKLLLSDSGFYLCAWGISSGGIDTQYFGPGTRLTVL.

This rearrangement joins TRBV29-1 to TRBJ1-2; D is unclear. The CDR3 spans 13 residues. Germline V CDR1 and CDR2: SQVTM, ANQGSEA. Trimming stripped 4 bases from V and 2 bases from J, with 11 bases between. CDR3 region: CSVAPDKNYGYTF. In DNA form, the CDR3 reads TGCAGCGTTGCCCCCGACAAGAACTATGGCTACACCTTC.

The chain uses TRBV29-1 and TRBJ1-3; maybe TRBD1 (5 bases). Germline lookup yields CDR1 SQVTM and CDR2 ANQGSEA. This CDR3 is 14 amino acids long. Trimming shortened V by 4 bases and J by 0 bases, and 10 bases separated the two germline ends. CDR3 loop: CSVGTFGSGNTIYF. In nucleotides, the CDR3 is TGCAGCGTTGGGACATTCGGCTCTGGAAACACCATATATTTT.

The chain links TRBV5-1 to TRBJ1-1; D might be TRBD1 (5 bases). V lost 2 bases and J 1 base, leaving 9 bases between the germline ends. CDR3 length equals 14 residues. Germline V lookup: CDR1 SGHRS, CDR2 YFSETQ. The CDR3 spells CASSFGGRNTEAFF. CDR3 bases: TGCGCCAGCAGCTTCGGGGGGAGGAACACTGAAGCTTTCTTT.

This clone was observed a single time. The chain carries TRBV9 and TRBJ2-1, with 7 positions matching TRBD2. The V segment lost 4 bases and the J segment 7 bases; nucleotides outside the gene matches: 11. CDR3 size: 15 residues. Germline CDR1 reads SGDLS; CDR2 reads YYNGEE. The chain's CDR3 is CASSPGLGGRNEQFF. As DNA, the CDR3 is TGTGCCAGCAGCCCCGGTTTGGGGGGGAGAAATGAGCAGTTCTTC.

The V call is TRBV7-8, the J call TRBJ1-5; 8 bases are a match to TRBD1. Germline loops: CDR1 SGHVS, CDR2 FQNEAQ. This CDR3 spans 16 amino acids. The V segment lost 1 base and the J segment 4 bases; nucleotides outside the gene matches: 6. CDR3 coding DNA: TGTGCCAGCAGCTTAGAGATGGGACAGGCTAATCAGCCCCAGCATTTT. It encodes CASSLEMGQANQPQHF.

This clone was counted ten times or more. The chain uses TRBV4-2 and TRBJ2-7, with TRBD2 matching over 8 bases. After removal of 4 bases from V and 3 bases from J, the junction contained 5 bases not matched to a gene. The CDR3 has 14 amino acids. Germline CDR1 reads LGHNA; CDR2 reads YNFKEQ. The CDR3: CASSPGLGDYEQYF. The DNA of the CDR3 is TGTGCCAGCAGCCCGGGACTAGGAGACTACGAGCAGTACTTC.

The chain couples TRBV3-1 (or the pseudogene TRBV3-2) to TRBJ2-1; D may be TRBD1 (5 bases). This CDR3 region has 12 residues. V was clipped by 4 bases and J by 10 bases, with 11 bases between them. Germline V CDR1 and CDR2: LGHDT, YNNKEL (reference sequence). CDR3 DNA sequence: TGTGCCAGCAGCCTGGGGCTAGGCGAGCAGTTCTTC. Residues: CASSLGLGEQFF.

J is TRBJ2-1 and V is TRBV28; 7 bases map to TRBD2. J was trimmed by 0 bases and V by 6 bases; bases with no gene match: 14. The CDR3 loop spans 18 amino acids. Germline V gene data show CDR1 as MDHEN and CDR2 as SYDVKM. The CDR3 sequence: CASSLGTSAPSSYNEQFF. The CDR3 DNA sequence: TGTGCCAGCAGCTTGGGCACTAGCGCACCGAGCTCCTACAATGAGCAGTTCTTC. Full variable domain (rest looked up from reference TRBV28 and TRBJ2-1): DVKVTQSSRYLVKRTGEKVFLECVQDMDHENMFWYRQDPGLGLRLIYFSYDVKMKEKGDIPEGYSVSREKKERFSLILESASTNQTSMYLCASSLGTSAPSSYNEQFFGPGTRLTVL.